This TCR beta chain is drawn from a study of Ad26.COV2.S vaccination and SARS-CoV-2 variants. Across the study: The donor participated in the COV1001 trial, in its Ad26.COV2.S arm.

The protocol was immunoSEQ multiplex PCR, while the TCRdb copy is restricted to in-frame clones and leaves out a portion. The table includes under 550,000 clones, 88% detected once. V lost 0 bases and J 2 bases, leaving 9 bases between the germline ends. Germline CDR1 is SGHNT and CDR2 is YYREEE (reference sequence). The CDR3 consists of 14 residues. The treatment was: roughly 18 received Ad26.COV2.S at low or high dose, single or two shots; a few received placebo; per-sample allocation not given. Collection of samples fell on day 63 after the first vaccine or placebo injection. Vaccination used an Ad26 vector expressing Wuhan-strain SARS-CoV-2 spike.

This chain links TRBV5-4 with TRBJ2-7; D ambiguous. The material sequenced was peripheral blood, taken in a trial of Ad26.COV2.S vaccine versus placebo. The sequence was obtained from a person between 18 and 60 years old who received the Ad26.COV2.S COVID-19 vaccine or a placebo. The chain's CDR3 is CASSLGVSTYEQYF. As DNA, the CDR3 is TGTGCCAGCAGCTTGGGAGTAAGCACCTACGAGCAGTACTTC.